These 9 T cell receptor beta chains originate from one sample sequenced in a study of blood T cell repertoires in COVID-19. Sequencing was performed with immunoSEQ multiplex PCR; in TCRdb, only in-frame clones are kept and a portion is missing. The sample lists tens of thousands of clones; roughly 87% were seen once. Sequenced input: peripheral blood. These receptors originate from a woman aged 60-75 years with acute or convalescent COVID-19.

This clone was recorded once. The V gene is TRBV7-2, the J gene TRBJ1-2, with TRBD1 identical over 7 bases. Trimming removed 11 bases from V and 2 bases from J; junction bases left unmatched: 5. The CDR3 loop spans 12 amino acids. Germline V gene lookup returns CDR1 SGHTA and CDR2 FQGNSA. The CDR3 sequence is CAGQQGNYGYTF. The CDR3 DNA sequence: TGTGCCGGTCAACAGGGGAACTATGGCTACACCTTC.

This chain uses TRBV5-1 with TRBJ2-2, with D possibly matching TRBD1 (6 bases). V lost 3 bases and J lost 5, with 11 bases in between. The CDR3 is 14 amino acids. Germline V CDR1 and CDR2: SGHRS, YFSETQ. The CDR3 here is CASSSVQGTGELFF. The CDR3 DNA follows: TGCGCCAGCAGCTCGGTCCAGGGGACCGGGGAGCTGTTTTTT.

This clone was seen just once. This chain uses TRBV29-1 with TRBJ1-1, with TRBD1 matching 7 bases. This CDR3 contains 13 residues. J gave up 6 bases and V 6 bases, and 10 bases lay outside the gene matches. Germline V gene sequence: CDR1 SQVTM, CDR2 ANQGSEA. CDR3 coding DNA: TGCAGCGTGGAGGGCACAGGGGTTTCTGAAGCTTTCTTT. Translated, it gives CSVEGTGVSEAFF.

J is TRBJ2-1 and V is TRBV4-1; 9 positions match TRBD2. CDR1 MGHRA and CDR2 YSYEKL come from the germline V gene. With 4 bases clipped from V and 7 bases from J, the junction kept 11 bases outside the gene matches. The CDR3 loop spans 16 amino acids. The CDR3 loop reads CASSPLERGVPNEQFF. The CDR3, as DNA: TGCGCCAGCAGCCCCCTCGAGCGGGGGGTCCCGAATGAGCAGTTCTTC.

The rearrangement links TRBV7-9 to TRBJ1-1; D call uncertain. The CDR3 loop spans 14 amino acids. CDR1 and CDR2 (germline): SEHNR, FQNEAQ (reference sequence). V lost 4 bases and J 0 bases, leaving 9 bases between the germline ends. The chain's CDR3 is CASSSGLLNTEAFF. CDR3 DNA: TGTGCCAGCAGCTCAGGATTATTGAACACTGAAGCTTTCTTT.

This chain connects TRBV7-3 to TRBJ1-1, with D tentatively TRBD1 (6 bases). CDR3 length: 13 residues. V lost 2 bases, J lost 4 bases, and 8 bases lay in between. Germline CDR1 is SGHTA and CDR2 is FQGTGA. DNA of the CDR3: TGTGCCAGCAGCTTAGGACAGACCACTGAAGCTTTCTTT. Its translation: CASSLGQTTEAFF.

J is TRBJ2-1 and V is TRBV7-2, with TRBD2 matching over 9 bases. V shed 1 base and J 4 bases; nucleotides not matched to a gene: 8. Germline loops: CDR1 SGHTA, CDR2 FQGNSA. The CDR3 covers 17 residues. For the CDR3, the DNA is TGTGCCAGCAGCTTAGTTTCTCGCCTAGCGGGGTACAATGAGCAGTTCTTC. Translation: CASSLVSRLAGYNEQFF.

The table lists this clone with a count of one. The V gene is TRBV11-2, the J gene TRBJ2-3; 7 positions agree with TRBD2. V lost 6 bases, J lost 6 bases, and 21 bases stayed unmatched. The germline gives CDR1 SGHAT, CDR2 FQNNGV. The CDR3 runs to 18 residues. CDR3 region: CASRRLAGRAPDRDTQYF. The DNA of the CDR3 is TGTGCCAGCAGACGACTAGCTGGCCGGGCCCCTGATAGGGATACGCAGTATTTT. The whole variable domain, remainder taken from reference TRBV11-2 and TRBJ2-3, is EAGVAQSPRYKIIEKRQSVAFWCNPISGHATLYWYQQILGQGPKLLIQFQNNGVVDDSQLPKDRFSAERLKGVDSTLKIQPAKLEDSAVYLCASRRLAGRAPDRDTQYFGPGTRLTVL.

This clone was detected only once. The gene calls are TRBV11-2 and TRBJ1-1; 9 positions agree with TRBD1. From germline, CDR1 is SGHAT and CDR2 FQNNGV. V was clipped by 4 bases and J by 4 bases; unmatched bases: 1. The CDR3 runs 13 residues. The CDR3 region has the DNA TGTGCCAGCAGCTCGGACAGGGGCACTGAAGCTTTCTTT. Translated, it gives CASSSDRGTEAFF.